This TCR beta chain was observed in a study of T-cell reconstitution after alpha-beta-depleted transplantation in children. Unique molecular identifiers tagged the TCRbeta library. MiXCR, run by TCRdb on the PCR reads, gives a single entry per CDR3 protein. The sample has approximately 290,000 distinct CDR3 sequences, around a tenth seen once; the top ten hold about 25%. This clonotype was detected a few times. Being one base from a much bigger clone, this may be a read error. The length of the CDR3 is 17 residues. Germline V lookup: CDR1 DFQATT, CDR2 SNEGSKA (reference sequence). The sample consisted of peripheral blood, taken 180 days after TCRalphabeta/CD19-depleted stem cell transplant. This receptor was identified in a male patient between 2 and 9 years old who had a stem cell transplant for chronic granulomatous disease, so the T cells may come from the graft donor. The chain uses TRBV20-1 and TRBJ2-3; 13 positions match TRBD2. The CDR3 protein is CCARDLRLAGGADTQYF. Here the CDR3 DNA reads TGCTGTGCTAGAGATCTTAGACTAGCGGGAGGAGCAGATACGCAGTATTTT.